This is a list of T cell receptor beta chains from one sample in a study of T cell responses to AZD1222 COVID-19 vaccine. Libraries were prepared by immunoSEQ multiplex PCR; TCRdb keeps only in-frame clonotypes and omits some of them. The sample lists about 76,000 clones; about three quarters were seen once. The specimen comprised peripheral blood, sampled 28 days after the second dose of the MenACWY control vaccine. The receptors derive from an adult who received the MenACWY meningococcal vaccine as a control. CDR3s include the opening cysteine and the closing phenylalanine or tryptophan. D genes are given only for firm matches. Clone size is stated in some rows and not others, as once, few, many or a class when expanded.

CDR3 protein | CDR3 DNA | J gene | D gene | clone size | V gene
CASSLGGLGSNQPQHF | TGTGCCAGCAGCTTAGGTGGTTTGGGCAGCAATCAGCCCCAGCATTTT | TRBJ1-5 | - | - | TRBV7-8
CASSSLGTGRREETQYF | TGTGCCAGCAGCTCCCTCGGGACAGGGCGTAGGGAAGAGACCCAGTACTTC | TRBJ2-5 | TRBD1 | once | TRBV7-9
CASSQGPEALEKLFF | TGCGCCAGCAGCCAAGGTCCGGAGGCCCTTGAAAAACTGTTTTTT | TRBJ1-4 | - | - | TRBV4-3
CSAGAYNEQFF | TGCAGCGCGGGGGCATACAATGAGCAGTTCTTC | TRBJ2-1 | - | - | TRBV29-1
CASSPQGSRSSYEQYF | TGTGCCAGCAGTCCCCAGGGCTCCAGGAGCTCCTACGAGCAGTACTTC | TRBJ2-7 | - | - | TRBV27
CASSSRTGGPETQYF | TGTGCCAGCAGCTCGCGGACAGGGGGGCCAGAGACCCAGTACTTC | TRBJ2-5 | TRBD1 | - | TRBV5-4
CSASLSGQANYGYTF | TGCAGTGCTAGTTTATCGGGACAGGCTAACTATGGCTACACCTTC | TRBJ1-2 | TRBD1 | once | TRBV20-1
CASSRGRLTEAFF | TGTGCCAGTAGTCGGGGACGGCTAACTGAAGCTTTCTTT | TRBJ1-1 | - | - | TRBV19
CASSVEIQGSYGYTF | TGTGCCAGCAGCGTAGAAATACAGGGGAGCTATGGCTACACCTTC | TRBJ1-2 | TRBD1 | - | TRBV9
CASLTGTGETGELFF | TGTGCCAGCTTAACCGGGACAGGGGAGACCGGGGAGCTGTTTTTT | TRBJ2-2 | TRBD1 | - | TRBV18
CASTLSGGVYGYTF | TGTGCCAGCACCTTATCAGGTGGGGTCTATGGCTACACCTTC | TRBJ1-2 | - | once | TRBV6-5
CASSLAGTRSLADTQYF | TGTGCCAGCAGCTTAGCGGGGACGCGGAGCCTCGCAGATACGCAGTATTTT | TRBJ2-3 | - | - | TRBV7-9
CASSFSGTGSYEQYF | TGTGCCAGCAGCTTCTCCGGGACAGGGTCCTACGAGCAGTACTTC | TRBJ2-7 | TRBD1 | - | TRBV5-4
CASSDMGAGNTIYF | TGTGCCAGCAGTGATATGGGGGCTGGAAACACCATATATTTT | TRBJ1-3 | - | - | TRBV2
CASSLGGSGQGYGYTF | TGTGCCAGCAGCTTAGGGGGCTCGGGACAGGGCTATGGCTACACCTTC | TRBJ1-2 | TRBD1 | - | TRBV7-2
CAWTFGGATTLFTLHF | TGTGCCTGGACCTTTGGGGGGGCCACCACCCTATTCACCCTCCACTTT | TRBJ1-6 | - | - | TRBV30
CASSYGQGSNSPLHF | TGTGCCAGCAGCTACGGACAGGGCAGTAATTCACCCCTCCACTTT | TRBJ1-6 | TRBD1 | - | TRBV5-4
CASSPPTLREAFF | TGTGCCAGCAGCCCCCCGACCCTCCGGGAAGCTTTCTTT | TRBJ1-1 | - | - | TRBV28
CASNGPGDSGNTIYF | TGTGCCAGCAATGGGCCGGGGGACTCTGGAAACACCATATATTTT | TRBJ1-3 | - | - | TRBV19
CASSLVRVDGYNEQFF | TGTGCCAGCAGCTTGGTTAGGGTCGACGGGTACAATGAGCAGTTCTTC | TRBJ2-1 | - | - | TRBV5-6
CASSLGQGSNQPQHF | TGTGCCAGCAGCCTGGGACAGGGAAGCAATCAGCCCCAGCATTTT | TRBJ1-5 | TRBD1 | - | TRBV6-5
CASSVSPTVGNTIYF | TGTGCCAGCAGCGTAAGCCCAACAGTAGGAAACACCATATATTTT | TRBJ1-3 | - | few | TRBV7-8
CASSEASSSYEQYF | TGTGCCAGTAGTGAGGCTTCATCCAGCTACGAGCAGTACTTC | TRBJ2-7 | - | - | TRBV19
CSAYDTNTEAFF | TGCAGCGCGTACGACACGAACACTGAAGCTTTCTTT | TRBJ1-1 | - | once | TRBV29-1
CASRTVPNEKLFF | TGTGCCAGCAGGACAGTCCCTAATGAAAAACTGTTTTTT | TRBJ1-4 | - | few | TRBV28
CASSLADNQPQHF | TGTGCCAGCAGCTTAGCTGATAATCAGCCCCAGCATTTT | TRBJ1-5 | - | - | TRBV7-8
CASSSRNTIYF | TGTGCCAGCAGCTCCAGAAACACCATATATTTT | TRBJ1-3 | - | - | TRBV7-9
CASSLRQALNQPQHF | TGTGCCAGCAGTTTACGGCAAGCACTAAATCAGCCCCAGCATTTT | TRBJ1-5 | - | - | TRBV28
CASRYRGGRNTGELFF | TGTGCCAGCCGATACCGTGGCGGGAGGAACACCGGGGAGCTGTTTTTT | TRBJ2-2 | TRBD2 | - | TRBV19
CASSLDRNQPQHF | TGTGCCAGCAGCTTAGATCGGAATCAGCCCCAGCATTTT | TRBJ1-5 | - | - | TRBV7-8
CASRWEGRGTEAFF | TGTGCCAGCAGGTGGGAGGGACGGGGCACTGAAGCTTTCTTT | TRBJ1-1 | - | once | TRBV28
CASRTGAVNTEAFF | TGCGCCAGCAGGACAGGGGCGGTGAACACTGAAGCTTTCTTT | TRBJ1-1 | TRBD1 | - | TRBV5-1
CSARSGVEQFF | TGCAGTGCTAGATCCGGGGTCGAGCAGTTCTTC | TRBJ2-1 | - | few | TRBV20-1
CASSREGTSARTDTQYF | TGTGCCAGCAGCAGAGAAGGGACTAGCGCTCGCACAGATACGCAGTATTTT | TRBJ2-3 | TRBD2 | - | TRBV7-2
CATSRDKGGPSTQYF | TGTGCCACCAGCAGAGATAAGGGCGGGCCATCGACCCAGTACTTC | TRBJ2-5 | - | - | TRBV15
CASSQGGAGEAFF | TGTGCCAGCAGCCAAGGGGGCGCGGGGGAAGCTTTCTTT | TRBJ1-1 | - | - | TRBV3-1/TRBV3-2
CASSIGHGVGANVLTF | TGTGCCAGTAGTATAGGCCACGGTGTTGGGGCCAACGTCCTGACTTTC | TRBJ2-6 | - | - | TRBV19
CASSLGLAVNNEQFF | TGTGCCAGCAGCTTAGGCCTAGCGGTTAACAATGAGCAGTTCTTC | TRBJ2-1 | TRBD2 | - | TRBV7-2
CASSLGGNTGELFF | TGTGCCAGCAGCCTGGGGGGGAACACCGGGGAGCTGTTTTTT | TRBJ2-2 | - | - | TRBV5-5
CASTPGGIGTEAFF | TGTGCCAGCACCCCGGGGGGGATCGGCACTGAAGCTTTCTTT | TRBJ1-1 | - | - | TRBV28